This is a list of T cell receptor beta chains from one sample in a study of blood T cell repertoires in COVID-19. Libraries were prepared by immunoSEQ multiplex PCR; TCRdb keeps only in-frame clonotypes and omits some of them. Among 95,000 to 120,000 clones, about 83% were seen once, and the ten largest hold approximately 4.1%. The specimen was peripheral blood. The receptors here all came from a woman aged 70-85 years with acute or convalescent COVID-19. CDR3s include the opening cysteine and the closing phenylalanine or tryptophan. The order of the fields is V gene, J gene, CDR3 protein.

TRBV15	TRBJ1-1	CATSTLYTEAFF
TRBV29-1	TRBJ1-1	CSVEKGQLTEAFF
TRBV5-4	TRBJ1-2	CASSVQDRAQYGYTF
TRBV5-4	TRBJ1-2	CASSLVGANYGYTF
TRBV7-9	TRBJ2-1	CASSMKSGSTYNEQFF
TRBV7-7	TRBJ2-5	CASSLGGTAKAETQYF
TRBV10-1	TRBJ2-3	CASSEAARSGTDTQYF
TRBV11-1	TRBJ2-3	CASSPPGLGGDTQYF
TRBV27	TRBJ1-1	CASSPIGTGENTEAFF
TRBV7-8	TRBJ1-5	CASSLRGSSNQPQHF
TRBV18	TRBJ1-1	CASSPSQDRANTEAFF
TRBV5-1	TRBJ1-4	CASSTGTGQEKLFF
TRBV5-1	TRBJ2-3	CASSLTGGSETDTQYF